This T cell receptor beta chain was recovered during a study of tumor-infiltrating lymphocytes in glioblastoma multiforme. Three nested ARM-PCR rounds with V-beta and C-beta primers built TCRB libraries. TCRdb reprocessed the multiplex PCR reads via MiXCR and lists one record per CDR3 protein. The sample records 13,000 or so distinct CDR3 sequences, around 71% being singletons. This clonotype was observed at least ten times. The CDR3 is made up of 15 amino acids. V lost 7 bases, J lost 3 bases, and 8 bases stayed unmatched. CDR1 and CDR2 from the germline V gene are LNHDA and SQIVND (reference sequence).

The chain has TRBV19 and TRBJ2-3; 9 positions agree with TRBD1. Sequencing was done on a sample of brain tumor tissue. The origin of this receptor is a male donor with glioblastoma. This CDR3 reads CASKMGQGRTDTQYF. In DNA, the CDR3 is TGTGCCAGTAAAATGGGACAGGGAAGAACAGATACGCAGTATTTT.